These T cell receptor beta chains were read from a single sample in a study of blood T cell repertoires in COVID-19. Profiling relied on immunoSEQ multiplex PCR, and the TCRdb table lists in-frame clones only, not all of them. The table lists approximately 90,000 clones, approximately 80% of them singletons. Specimen: peripheral blood. The receptors originated from a woman aged 80 or older with acute or convalescent COVID-19. Both conserved end residues are part of each CDR3. The D gene is left open where the match is weak. Clone size is not always given. Where it is, it says once, few, many or a class for expanded clones.

j_call	d_call	clone_size	v_call	cdr3_aa	cdr3_nt
TRBJ2-2	TRBD2	-	TRBV6-5	CASSKREAATGELFF	TGTGCCAGCAGTAAGCGGGAGGCCGCAACCGGGGAGCTGTTTTTT
TRBJ2-7	TRBD1	-	TRBV30	CAWTGQGFTYEQYF	TGTGCCTGGACGGGACAGGGGTTTACCTACGAGCAGTACTTC
TRBJ2-1	TRBD1	-	TRBV4-1	CASSQLAGQGRGRWSYNEQFF	TGCGCCAGCAGCCAGCTGGCGGGACAGGGAAGAGGACGATGGTCCTACAATGAGCAGTTCTTC
TRBJ1-3	-	-	TRBV9	CASSVDSLSGNTIYF	TGTGCCAGCAGCGTAGACAGTCTCTCTGGAAACACCATATATTTT
TRBJ2-7	TRBD1	-	TRBV24-1	CATSGDRGQLSYEQYF	TGTGCCACCTCCGGGGACAGGGGCCAACTTTCCTACGAGCAGTACTTC
TRBJ2-7	-	-	TRBV7-6	CASSPLAGITYEQYF	TGTGCCAGCAGCCCCCTCGCGGGCATTACCTACGAGCAGTACTTC
TRBJ1-1	-	-	TRBV28	CASSFARLNTEAFF	TGTGCCAGCAGTTTCGCGAGGCTGAACACTGAAGCTTTCTTT
TRBJ1-3	-	-	TRBV5-6	CASNGLQAGNTIYF	TGTGCCAGCAATGGGCTCCAGGCGGGAAACACCATATATTTT
TRBJ1-2	TRBD1	-	TRBV3-1/TRBV3-2	CASSQGQGLYGYTF	TGTGCCAGCAGCCAAGGACAGGGGCTCTATGGCTACACCTTC
TRBJ2-4	TRBD1	-	TRBV5-4	CASSPSPGTGNIQYF	TGTGCCAGCAGCCCCTCTCCCGGGACAGGGAACATTCAGTACTTC
TRBJ2-1	TRBD2	-	TRBV4-2	CASSQNPGLAIYNEQFF	TGTGCCAGCAGCCAAAACCCGGGACTAGCGATATACAATGAGCAGTTCTTC
TRBJ2-3	TRBD2	-	TRBV6-5	CASSWYSGRDTQYF	TGTGCCAGCAGTTGGTATAGCGGGAGAGATACGCAGTATTTT
TRBJ2-3	-	-	TRBV10-1	CASSGEDTQYF	TGCGCCAGCAGTGGGGAGGATACGCAGTATTTT
TRBJ2-5	TRBD2	-	TRBV6-1	CASSEILAGEETQYF	TGTGCCAGCAGTGAAATACTAGCGGGGGAAGAGACCCAGTACTTC
TRBJ2-7	-	-	TRBV4-1	CASSQGQGNYEQYF	TGCGCCAGCAGCCAAGGTCAGGGGAACTACGAGCAGTACTTC
TRBJ2-1	-	-	TRBV19	CASSPRGSPNEQFF	TGTGCCAGTAGTCCCAGAGGTAGCCCCAATGAGCAGTTCTTC
TRBJ1-2	-	-	TRBV30	CAWSRGGLGGYTF	TGTGCCTGGAGCCGGGGGGGGCTGGGCGGCTACACCTTC
TRBJ2-5	TRBD2	-	TRBV6-5	CASSYVLAPHQETQYF	TGTGCCAGCAGTTACGTACTAGCGCCCCACCAAGAGACCCAGTACTTC
TRBJ2-1	TRBD2	-	TRBV7-6	CASSWGLAGVNEQFF	TGTGCCAGCAGCTGGGGACTAGCGGGAGTTAATGAGCAGTTCTTC
TRBJ2-5	-	-	TRBV4-2	CASSQPGTQGQETQYF	TGTGCCAGCAGCCAGCCCGGCACCCAGGGCCAAGAGACCCAGTACTTC
TRBJ2-3	TRBD2	-	TRBV7-9	CASRLTSGGADTQYF	TGTGCCAGCAGACTGACTAGCGGGGGGGCAGATACGCAGTATTTT
TRBJ1-6	TRBD1	-	TRBV28	CASTGQLNSPLHF	TGTGCCAGCACGGGACAGCTAAATTCACCCCTCCACTTT
TRBJ1-5	TRBD1	-	TRBV6-6	CASSYSALTGDQPQHF	TGTGCCAGCAGTTACTCGGCCCTTACAGGGGACCAGCCCCAGCATTTT
TRBJ2-7	-	-	TRBV7-2	CASSRTEPPYEQYF	TGTGCCAGCAGCCGGACAGAGCCGCCCTACGAGCAGTACTTC
TRBJ1-6	TRBD1	-	TRBV5-6	CASSQRGGQRGLGGSPLHF	TGTGCCAGCAGCCAACGTGGGGGACAGAGGGGTTTAGGAGGGTCACCCCTCCACTTT
TRBJ1-2	-	-	TRBV12-3/TRBV12-4	CASSQQENYGYTF	TGTGCCAGCAGTCAACAGGAAAACTATGGCTACACCTTC
TRBJ2-7	-	-	TRBV11-2	CASSLVGQGGNEQYF	TGTGCCAGCAGCTTAGTCGGGCAGGGTGGCAACGAGCAGTACTTC
TRBJ1-1	-	-	TRBV5-4	CASSPRGGSAFF	TGTGCCAGCAGCCCACGGGGGGGTTCGGCTTTCTTT
TRBJ2-7	-	-	TRBV5-1	CASSLQGSYEQYF	TGCGCCAGCAGCCTGCAGGGATCCTACGAGCAGTACTTC
TRBJ2-5	TRBD2	-	TRBV27	CASSPRLAGGPNQETQYF	TGTGCCAGCAGTCCAAGACTAGCGGGGGGGCCTAATCAAGAGACCCAGTACTTC
TRBJ2-1	-	-	TRBV3-1/TRBV3-2	CASSLDTYNEQFF	TGTGCCAGCAGTTTGGACACCTACAATGAGCAGTTCTTC
TRBJ2-2	-	-	TRBV19	CASMLDNNVGELFF	TGTGCCAGTATGTTGGACAATAACGTCGGGGAGCTGTTTTTT
TRBJ2-1	-	-	TRBV24-1	CATSDSVVDSDNEQFF	TGTGCCACCAGTGATTCCGTCGTGGACAGCGACAATGAGCAGTTCTTC
TRBJ1-6	TRBD1	-	TRBV2	CASSGGTALSYNSPLHF	TGTGCCAGCAGTGGCGGGACAGCCCTCTCCTATAATTCACCCCTCCACTTT
TRBJ1-1	-	-	TRBV7-2	CASSLRRGNTEAFF	TGTGCCAGCAGCTTAAGGAGGGGGAACACTGAAGCTTTCTTT
TRBJ2-3	-	-	TRBV4-1	CASSPITPDTQYF	TGCGCCAGCAGCCCTATTACCCCAGATACGCAGTATTTT
TRBJ1-1	-	-	TRBV11-2	CASSVQGRNTEAFF	TGTGCCAGCAGCGTACAGGGCAGGAACACTGAAGCTTTCTTT
TRBJ1-5	-	-	TRBV10-3	CAISETGSSNQPQHF	TGTGCCATCAGTGAGACAGGCAGTAGCAATCAGCCCCAGCATTTT
TRBJ1-6	-	-	TRBV9	CASSVAGRAGDSPLHF	TGTGCCAGCAGCGTAGCAGGTAGGGCGGGGGATTCACCCCTCCACTTT
TRBJ2-7	-	-	TRBV5-1	CASSLRQSPGEQYF	TGCGCCAGCAGCCTGAGACAGTCCCCTGGCGAGCAGTACTTC
TRBJ2-5	TRBD2	-	TRBV3-1/TRBV3-2	CASSPLAEYETQYF	TGTGCCAGCAGCCCCCTAGCGGAGTATGAGACCCAGTACTTC
TRBJ1-1	-	-	TRBV5-1	CASSRSGRPNTEAFF	TGCGCCAGCAGTCGGTCCGGGAGGCCGAACACTGAAGCTTTCTTT
TRBJ2-3	TRBD2	few	TRBV6-5	CASRAGEGTDTQYF	TGTGCCAGCAGGGCGGGGGAGGGAACAGATACGCAGTATTTT
TRBJ2-3	TRBD2	-	TRBV19	CASSIVKEAGGTDTQYF	TGTGCCAGTAGTATAGTTAAGGAAGCGGGAGGCACAGATACGCAGTATTTT
TRBJ1-5	-	-	TRBV7-9	CASSPLGGRDQPQHF	TGTGCCAGCAGCCCCCTCGGGGGGAGAGATCAGCCCCAGCATTTT
TRBJ2-2	TRBD1	-	TRBV7-9	CASSAGTGPSGELFF	TGTGCCAGCAGCGCCGGGACAGGGCCGTCCGGGGAGCTGTTTTTT